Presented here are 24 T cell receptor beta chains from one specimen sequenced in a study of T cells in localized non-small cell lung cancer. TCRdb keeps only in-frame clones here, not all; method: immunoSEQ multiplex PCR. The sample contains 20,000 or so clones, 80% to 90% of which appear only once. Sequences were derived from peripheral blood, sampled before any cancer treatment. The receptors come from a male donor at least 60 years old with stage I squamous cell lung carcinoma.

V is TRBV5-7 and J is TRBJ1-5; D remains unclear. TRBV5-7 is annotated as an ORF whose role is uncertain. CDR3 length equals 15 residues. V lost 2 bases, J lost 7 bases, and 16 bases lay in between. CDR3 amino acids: CASSFGGWGGQPQHF. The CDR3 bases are TGTGCCAGCAGCTTTGGAGGGTGGGGAGGGCAGCCCCAGCATTTT.

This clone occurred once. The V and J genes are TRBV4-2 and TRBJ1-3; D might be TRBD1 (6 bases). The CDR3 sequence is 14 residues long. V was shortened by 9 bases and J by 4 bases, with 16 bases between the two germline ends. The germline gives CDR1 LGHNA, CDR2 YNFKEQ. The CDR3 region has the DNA TGTGCCAGTTCCTCAGGGGCCCCAGGAAACACCATATATTTT. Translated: CASSSGAPGNTIYF.

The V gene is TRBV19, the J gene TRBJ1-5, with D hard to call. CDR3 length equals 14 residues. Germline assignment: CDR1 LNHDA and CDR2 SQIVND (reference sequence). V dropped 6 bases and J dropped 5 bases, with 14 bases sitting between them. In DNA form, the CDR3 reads TGTGCCAGTAGGAGGAAATCCGGGGATCAGCCCCAGCATTTT. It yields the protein CASRRKSGDQPQHF.

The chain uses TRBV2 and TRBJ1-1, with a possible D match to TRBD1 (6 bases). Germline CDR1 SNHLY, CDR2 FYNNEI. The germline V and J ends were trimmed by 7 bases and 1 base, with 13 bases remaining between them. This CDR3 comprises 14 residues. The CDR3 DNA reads TGTGCCAGCACGAAGGGGGGTACGAACACTGAAGCTTTCTTT. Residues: CASTKGGTNTEAFF. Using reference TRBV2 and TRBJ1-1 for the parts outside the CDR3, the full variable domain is EPEVTQTPSHQVTQMGQEVILRCVPISNHLYFYWYRQILGQKVEFLVSFYNNEISEKSEIFDDQFSVERPDGSNFTLKIRSTKLEDSAMYFCASTKGGTNTEAFFGQGTRLTVV.

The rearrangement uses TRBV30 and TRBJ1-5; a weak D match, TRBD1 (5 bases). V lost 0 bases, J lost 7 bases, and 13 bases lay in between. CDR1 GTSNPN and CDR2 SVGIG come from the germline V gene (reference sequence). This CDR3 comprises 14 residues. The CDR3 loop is CAWSVEGYRQPQHF. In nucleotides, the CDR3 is TGTGCCTGGAGTGTCGAAGGGTACAGGCAGCCCCAGCATTTT.

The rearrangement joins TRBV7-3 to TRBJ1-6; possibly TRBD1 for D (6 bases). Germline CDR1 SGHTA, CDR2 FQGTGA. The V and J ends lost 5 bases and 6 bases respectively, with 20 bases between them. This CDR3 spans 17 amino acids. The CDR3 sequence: CASSQHYTGITNSPLHF. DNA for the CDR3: TGTGCCAGCAGCCAACATTACACAGGGATAACTAATTCACCCCTCCACTTT.

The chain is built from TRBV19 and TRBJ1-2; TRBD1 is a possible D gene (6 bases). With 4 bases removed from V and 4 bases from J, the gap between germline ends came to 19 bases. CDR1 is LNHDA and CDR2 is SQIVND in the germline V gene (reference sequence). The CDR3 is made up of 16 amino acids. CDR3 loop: CASSTQPRGDLYGYTF. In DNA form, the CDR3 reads TGTGCCAGTAGTACTCAACCCAGGGGCGACCTCTATGGCTACACCTTC.

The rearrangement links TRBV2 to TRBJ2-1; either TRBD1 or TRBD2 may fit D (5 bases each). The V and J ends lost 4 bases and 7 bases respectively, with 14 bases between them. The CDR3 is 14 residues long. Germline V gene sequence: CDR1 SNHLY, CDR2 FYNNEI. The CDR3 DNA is TGTGCCAGCAGTGTCCGCAGGGACCTTAATGAGCAGTTCTTC. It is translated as CASSVRRDLNEQFF.

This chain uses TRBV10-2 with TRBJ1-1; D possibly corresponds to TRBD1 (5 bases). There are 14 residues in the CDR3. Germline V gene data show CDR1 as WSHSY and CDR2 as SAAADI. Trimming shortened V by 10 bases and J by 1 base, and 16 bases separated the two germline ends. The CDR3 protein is CATQQGVRNTEAFF. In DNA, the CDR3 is TGCGCCACGCAACAAGGGGTGAGGAACACTGAAGCTTTCTTT.

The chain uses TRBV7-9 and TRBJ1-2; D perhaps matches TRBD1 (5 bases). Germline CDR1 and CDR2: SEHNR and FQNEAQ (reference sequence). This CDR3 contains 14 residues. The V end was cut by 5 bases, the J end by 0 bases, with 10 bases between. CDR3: CASSPGTANYGYTF. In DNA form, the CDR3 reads TGTGCCAGCAGCCCCGGGACGGCTAACTATGGCTACACCTTC.

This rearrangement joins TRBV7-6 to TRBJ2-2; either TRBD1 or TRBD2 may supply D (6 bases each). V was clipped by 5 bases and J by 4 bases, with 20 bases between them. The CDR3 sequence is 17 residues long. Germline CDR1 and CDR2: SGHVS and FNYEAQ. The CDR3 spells CASSLRSSGGFTGELFF. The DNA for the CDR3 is TGTGCCAGCAGCCTTAGAAGTTCCGGGGGCTTCACCGGGGAGCTGTTTTTT.

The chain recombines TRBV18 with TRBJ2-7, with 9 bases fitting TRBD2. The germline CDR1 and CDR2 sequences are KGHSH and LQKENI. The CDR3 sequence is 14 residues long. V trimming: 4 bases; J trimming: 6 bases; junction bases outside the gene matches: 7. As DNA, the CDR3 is TGTGCCAGCTCACTTACAGCGGGGGGCCGCGAGCAGTACTTC. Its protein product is CASSLTAGGREQYF.

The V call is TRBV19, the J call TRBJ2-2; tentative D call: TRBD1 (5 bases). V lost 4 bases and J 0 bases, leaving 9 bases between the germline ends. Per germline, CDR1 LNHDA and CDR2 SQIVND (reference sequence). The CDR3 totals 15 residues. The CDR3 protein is CASSKDIANTGELFF. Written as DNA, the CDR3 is TGTGCCAGTAGTAAGGACATCGCGAACACCGGGGAGCTGTTTTTT.

In DNA form, the CDR3 reads TGTGCCAGCAGTTACGCCGGGACCCCGAGCGATGGCTACACCTTC. It yields the protein CASSYAGTPSDGYTF. V usage is TRBV6-5 and J usage is TRBJ1-2; perhaps TRBD1 as D (5 bases). This CDR3 comprises 15 residues. Trimming took off 2 bases at V and 6 bases at J, with 16 bases between the two ends. Germline CDR1 is MNHEY and CDR2 is SVGAGI.

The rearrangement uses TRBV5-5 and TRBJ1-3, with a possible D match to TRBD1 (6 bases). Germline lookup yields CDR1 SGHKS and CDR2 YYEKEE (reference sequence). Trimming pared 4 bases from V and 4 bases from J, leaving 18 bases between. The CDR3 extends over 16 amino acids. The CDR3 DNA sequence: TGTGCCAGCAGCCCGACTTCCTCAGGGACAGGAAACACCATATATTTT. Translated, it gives CASSPTSSGTGNTIYF.

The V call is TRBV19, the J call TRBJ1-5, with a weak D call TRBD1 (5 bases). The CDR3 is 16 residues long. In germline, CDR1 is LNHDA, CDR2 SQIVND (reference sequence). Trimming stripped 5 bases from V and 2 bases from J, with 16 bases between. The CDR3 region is CASSDDRGVRNQPQHF. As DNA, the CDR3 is TGTGCCAGTAGTGATGACAGAGGGGTTCGCAATCAGCCCCAGCATTTT.

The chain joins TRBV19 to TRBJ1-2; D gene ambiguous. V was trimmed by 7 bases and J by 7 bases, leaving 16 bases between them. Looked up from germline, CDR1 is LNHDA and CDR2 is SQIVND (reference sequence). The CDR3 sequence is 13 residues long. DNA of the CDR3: TGTGCCAGTACCCGACCCAATGGTGGTGGCTACACCTTC. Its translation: CASTRPNGGGYTF.

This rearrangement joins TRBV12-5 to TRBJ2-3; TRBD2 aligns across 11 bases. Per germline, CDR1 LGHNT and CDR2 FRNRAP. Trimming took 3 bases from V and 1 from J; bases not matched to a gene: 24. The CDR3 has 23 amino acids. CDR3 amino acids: CASGFSRQGLRLTGLAGTDTQYF. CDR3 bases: TGTGCTAGTGGTTTCTCTAGACAGGGGTTACGTCTGACGGGACTAGCGGGCACAGATACGCAGTATTTT.

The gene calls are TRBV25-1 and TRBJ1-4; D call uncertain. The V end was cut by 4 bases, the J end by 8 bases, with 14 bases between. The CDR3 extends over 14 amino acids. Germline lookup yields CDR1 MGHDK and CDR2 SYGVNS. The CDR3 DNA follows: TGTGCCAGCAGTGCATCGGTTGGCTACGAAAAACTGTTTTTT. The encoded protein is CASSASVGYEKLFF.

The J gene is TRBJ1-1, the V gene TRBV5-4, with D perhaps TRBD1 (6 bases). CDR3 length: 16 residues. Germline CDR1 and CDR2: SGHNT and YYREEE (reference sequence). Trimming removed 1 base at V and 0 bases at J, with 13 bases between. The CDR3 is CASSLWGGIMNTEAFF. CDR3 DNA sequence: TGTGCCAGCAGCTTGTGGGGGGGCATCATGAACACTGAAGCTTTCTTT.

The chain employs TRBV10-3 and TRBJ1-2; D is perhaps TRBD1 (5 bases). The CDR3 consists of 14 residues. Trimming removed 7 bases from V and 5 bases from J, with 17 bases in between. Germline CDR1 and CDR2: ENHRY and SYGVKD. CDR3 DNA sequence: TGTGCCATCACCTCGACAGCGGAGTCTTATGGCTACACCTTC. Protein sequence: CAITSTAESYGYTF.

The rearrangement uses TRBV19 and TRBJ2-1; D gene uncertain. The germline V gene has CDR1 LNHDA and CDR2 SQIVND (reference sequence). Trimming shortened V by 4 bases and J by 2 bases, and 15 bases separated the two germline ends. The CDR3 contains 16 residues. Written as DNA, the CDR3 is TGTGCCAGTAGTACCTCTATGAACAGACCCTACAATGAGCAGTTCTTC. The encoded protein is CASSTSMNRPYNEQFF.

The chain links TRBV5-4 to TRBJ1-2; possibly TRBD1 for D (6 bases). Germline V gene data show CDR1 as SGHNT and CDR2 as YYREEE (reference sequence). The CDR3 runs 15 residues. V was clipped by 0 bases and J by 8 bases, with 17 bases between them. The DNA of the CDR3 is TGTGCCAGCAGCTTGGGGCCAACAGGGACGGGGGGCTACACCTTC. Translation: CASSLGPTGTGGYTF.

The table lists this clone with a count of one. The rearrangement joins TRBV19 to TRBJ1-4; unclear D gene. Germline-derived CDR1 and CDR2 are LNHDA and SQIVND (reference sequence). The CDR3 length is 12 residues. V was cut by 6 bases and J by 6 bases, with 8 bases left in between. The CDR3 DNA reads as TGTGCCAGTAGGGGCGGTTATGAAAAACTGTTTTTT. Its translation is CASRGGYEKLFF.